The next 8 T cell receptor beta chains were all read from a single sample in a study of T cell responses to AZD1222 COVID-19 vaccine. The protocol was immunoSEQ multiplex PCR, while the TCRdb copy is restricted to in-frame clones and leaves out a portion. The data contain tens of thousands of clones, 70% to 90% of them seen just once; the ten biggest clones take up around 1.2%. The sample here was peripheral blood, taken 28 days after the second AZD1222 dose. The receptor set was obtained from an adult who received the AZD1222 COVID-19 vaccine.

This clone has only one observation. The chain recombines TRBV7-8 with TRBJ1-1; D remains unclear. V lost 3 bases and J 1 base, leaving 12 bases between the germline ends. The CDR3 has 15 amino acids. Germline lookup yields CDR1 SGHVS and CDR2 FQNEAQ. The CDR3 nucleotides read TGTGCCAGCAGCTTGGGCCTTTTGGAGAACACTGAAGCTTTCTTT. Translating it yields CASSLGLLENTEAFF. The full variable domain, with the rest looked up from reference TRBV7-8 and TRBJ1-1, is GAGVSQSPRYKVAKRGQDVALRCDPISGHVSLFWYQQALGQGPEFLTYFQNEAQLDKSGLPSDRFFAERPEGSVSTLKIQRTQQEDSAVYLCASSLGLLENTEAFFGQGTRLTVV.

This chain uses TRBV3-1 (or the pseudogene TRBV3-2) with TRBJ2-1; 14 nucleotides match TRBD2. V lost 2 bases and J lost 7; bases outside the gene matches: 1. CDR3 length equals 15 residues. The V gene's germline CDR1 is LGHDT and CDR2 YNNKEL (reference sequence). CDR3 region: CASSQRTSGRNEQFF. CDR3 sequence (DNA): TGTGCCAGCAGCCAACGGACTAGCGGGAGGAATGAGCAGTTCTTC.

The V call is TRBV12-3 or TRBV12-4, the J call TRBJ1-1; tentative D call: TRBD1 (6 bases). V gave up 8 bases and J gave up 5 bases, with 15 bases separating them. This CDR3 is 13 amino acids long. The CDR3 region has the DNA TGTGCCAGCGGCCAAACAGGGAGGACTGAAGCTTTCTTT. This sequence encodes CASGQTGRTEAFF.

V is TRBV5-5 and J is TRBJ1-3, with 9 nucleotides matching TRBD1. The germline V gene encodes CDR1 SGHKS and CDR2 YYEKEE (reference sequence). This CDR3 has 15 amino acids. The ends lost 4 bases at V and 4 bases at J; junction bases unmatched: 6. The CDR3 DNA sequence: TGTGCCAGCAGCGCCGGACAGGGGCGAGGAAACACCATATATTTT. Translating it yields CASSAGQGRGNTIYF. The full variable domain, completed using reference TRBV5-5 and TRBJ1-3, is DAGVTQSPTHLIKTRGQQVTLRCSPISGHKSVSWYQQVLGQGPQFIFQYYEKEERGRGNFPDRFSARQFPNYSSELNVNALLLGDSALYLCASSAGQGRGNTIYFGEGSWLTVV.

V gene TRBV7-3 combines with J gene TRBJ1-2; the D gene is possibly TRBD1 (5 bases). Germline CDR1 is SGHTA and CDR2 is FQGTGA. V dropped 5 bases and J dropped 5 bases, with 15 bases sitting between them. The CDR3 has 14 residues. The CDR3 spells CASSHQGAGYGYTF. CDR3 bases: TGTGCCAGCAGCCATCAGGGTGCGGGGTATGGCTACACCTTC.

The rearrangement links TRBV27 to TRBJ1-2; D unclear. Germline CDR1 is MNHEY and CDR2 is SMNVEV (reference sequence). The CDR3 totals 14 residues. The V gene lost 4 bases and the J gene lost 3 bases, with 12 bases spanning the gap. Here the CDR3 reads CASSSLRQDYGYTF. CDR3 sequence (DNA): TGTGCCAGCAGTTCCCTACGGCAGGACTATGGCTACACCTTC.

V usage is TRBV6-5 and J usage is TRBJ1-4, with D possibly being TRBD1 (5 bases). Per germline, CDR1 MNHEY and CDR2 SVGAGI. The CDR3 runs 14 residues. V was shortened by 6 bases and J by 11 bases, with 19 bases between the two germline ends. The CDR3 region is CASSRDGGGEKLFF. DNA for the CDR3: TGTGCCAGCAGCCGGGATGGGGGGGGTGAGAAACTGTTTTTT.

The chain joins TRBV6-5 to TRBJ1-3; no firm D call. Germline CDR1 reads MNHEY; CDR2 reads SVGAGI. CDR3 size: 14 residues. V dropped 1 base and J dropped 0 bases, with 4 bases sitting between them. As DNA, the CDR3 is TGTGCCAGCAGTTACTTACCCTCTGGAAACACCATATATTTT. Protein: CASSYLPSGNTIYF.